These T cell receptor beta chains were read from a single sample in a study of shared clonotypes between healthy human individuals. Clones were sequenced by immunoSEQ multiplex PCR, and TCRdb holds only the in-frame ones, with some missing. The top ten hold 1.8% of the sample, which has 730,000 or so clones, 60% to 80% seen once. Sequences were obtained from memory CD4+ T cells sorted from blood. The receptors here all came from a woman aged 25 to 45 in good health. CDR3s include the opening cysteine and the closing phenylalanine or tryptophan. D genes are given only for firm matches. The listing skips clone size in some rows; elsewhere it reads once, few, many or a size class.

CDR3 length,D gene,clone size,J gene,V gene,CDR3 protein,CDR3 DNA
16,TRBD1,.,TRBJ1-2,TRBV5-6,CASSFPVGGPNYGYTF,TGTGCCAGCAGCTTCCCGGTAGGGGGCCCTAACTATGGCTACACCTTC
16,TRBD1,.,TRBJ2-2,TRBV5-1,CASSPPDRDSSGELFF,TGCGCCAGCAGCCCCCCGGACAGGGATTCGTCCGGGGAGCTGTTTTTT
17,TRBD1,.,TRBJ1-2,TRBV28,CASGAFSRQGKDYGYTF,TGTGCCAGCGGGGCGTTTTCCAGACAGGGGAAGGACTATGGCTACACCTTC
16,TRBD2,few,TRBJ2-3,TRBV5-1,CASSLAVAGAADTQYF,TGCGCCAGCAGCTTGGCGGTAGCGGGAGCGGCAGATACGCAGTATTTT
17,TRBD2,.,TRBJ2-2,TRBV7-2,CASSSHTSGWNTGELFF,TGTGCCAGCAGCTCACATACTAGCGGGTGGAACACCGGGGAGCTGTTTTTT
12,.,few,TRBJ1-1,TRBV28,CASSSSGLEAFF,TGTGCCAGCAGTTCCTCGGGCCTTGAAGCTTTCTTT
12,.,.,TRBJ2-5,TRBV29-1,CSADQGHETQYF,TGCAGCGCAGATCAGGGGCACGAGACCCAGTACTTC
13,.,.,TRBJ2-7,TRBV30,CAWISGSSYEQYF,TGTGCCTGGATCAGCGGAAGCTCCTACGAGCAGTACTTC
15,TRBD1,many,TRBJ1-4,TRBV5-1,CASSLGGGPNEKLFF,TGCGCCAGCAGCTTGGGAGGGGGCCCTAATGAAAAACTGTTTTTT
14,.,.,TRBJ2-7,TRBV27,CASSRQAKPYEQYF,TGTGCCAGCAGTAGACAGGCCAAACCCTACGAGCAGTACTTC
16,.,.,TRBJ2-5,TRBV14,CAKANRGQLRGETQYF,TGTGCCAAAGCCAACCGGGGGCAACTAAGGGGAGAGACCCAGTACTTC
17,TRBD1,many,TRBJ1-5,TRBV28,CASRIGQGGYSNQPQHF,TGTGCCAGCAGAATCGGACAGGGGGGCTATAGCAATCAGCCCCAGCATTTT
15,TRBD2,many,TRBJ2-7,TRBV7-9,CASSPSGRLSGEQYF,TGTGCCAGCAGCCCTAGCGGGAGGCTCTCCGGCGAGCAGTACTTC
13,.,.,TRBJ1-5,TRBV18,CASSSGEHQPQHF,TGTGCCAGCTCATCAGGGGAGCATCAGCCCCAGCATTTT
14,TRBD1,.,TRBJ2-7,TRBV2,CASSEDRGLYEQYF,TGTGCCAGCAGTGAAGACAGGGGATTGTACGAGCAGTACTTC
14,.,few,TRBJ1-5,TRBV7-8,CASSPAGTRGPQHF,TGTGCCAGCAGCCCAGCAGGAACCCGTGGGCCCCAGCATTTT
15,TRBD1,few,TRBJ1-5,TRBV7-6,CASSLVGGSNQPQHF,TGTGCCAGCAGCTTAGTAGGGGGCTCCAATCAGCCCCAGCATTTT
19,TRBD2,.,TRBJ2-1,TRBV4-2,CASSQRTSGYKKSYNEQFF,TGTGCCAGCAGCCAACGGACTAGCGGGTACAAAAAGTCCTACAATGAGCAGTTCTTC
15,.,.,TRBJ1-1,TRBV18,CASSPQGPGGTEAFF,TGTGCCAGCTCACCTCAGGGCCCGGGTGGCACTGAAGCTTTCTTT
14,.,.,TRBJ2-2,TRBV7-2,CASSLANTDGELFF,TGTGCCAGCAGCTTAGCGAACACGGACGGGGAGCTGTTTTTT
12,.,.,TRBJ1-1,TRBV7-3,CASSLGRTEAFF,TGTGCCAGCAGCTTAGGGAGGACTGAAGCTTTCTTT
13,.,.,TRBJ2-7,TRBV5-6,CASSLAPPREQYF,TGTGCCAGCAGCTTGGCCCCTCCTCGCGAGCAGTACTTC
15,TRBD2,.,TRBJ2-1,TRBV29-1,CSVSSSAGGLAEQFF,TGCAGCGTAAGTTCTTCGGCGGGAGGCCTTGCGGAGCAGTTCTTC
14,.,.,TRBJ2-7,TRBV11-2,CASSLARGVYEQYF,TGTGCCAGCAGCTTAGCGAGGGGGGTTTACGAGCAGTACTTC
14,.,.,TRBJ2-1,TRBV5-1,CASSHDVSGNEQFF,TGCGCCAGCAGCCATGACGTATCGGGGAATGAGCAGTTCTTC
16,TRBD1,.,TRBJ2-7,TRBV28,CASSPPGQGASYEQYF,TGTGCCAGCAGTCCCCCGGGACAGGGGGCCTCCTACGAGCAGTACTTC
15,.,once,TRBJ2-3,TRBV7-6,CASSFRTGSTDTQYF,TGTGCCAGCAGCTTTCGGACGGGAAGCACAGATACGCAGTATTTT
16,TRBD2,once,TRBJ2-3,TRBV13,CASSARLAGGSDTQYF,TGTGCCAGCAGCGCAAGACTAGCGGGAGGTTCAGATACGCAGTATTTT
15,.,.,TRBJ2-1,TRBV7-3,CASSLFLAEYNEQFF,TGTGCCAGCAGCTTATTTCTAGCTGAATACAATGAGCAGTTCTTC
14,.,.,TRBJ2-3,TRBV6-5,CASSYSVDPDTQYF,TGTGCCAGCAGTTACTCGGTAGACCCGGATACGCAGTATTTT
13,TRBD1,many,TRBJ2-5,TRBV5-1,CASSYGQGETQYF,TGCGCCAGCAGCTACGGACAGGGGGAGACCCAGTACTTC
13,.,.,TRBJ1-1,TRBV6-4,CASAKGENTEAFF,TGTGCCAGCGCTAAGGGAGAGAACACTGAAGCTTTCTTT
13,.,.,TRBJ1-1,TRBV7-9,CASSLRGDTEAFF,TGTGCCAGCAGCTTACGAGGGGATACTGAAGCTTTCTTT
16,.,once,TRBJ2-1,TRBV28,CASSLGGQSSYNEQFF,TGTGCCAGCAGTTTAGGAGGACAAAGCTCCTACAATGAGCAGTTCTTC
15,.,.,TRBJ1-1,TRBV5-1,CASSEAGPMNTEAFF,TGCGCCAGCAGCGAGGCAGGGCCAATGAACACTGAAGCTTTCTTT
14,.,few,TRBJ2-2,TRBV6-1,CASRTERNTGELFF,TGTGCCAGTCGGACTGAGCGGAACACCGGGGAGCTGTTTTTT
15,TRBD1,.,TRBJ1-2,TRBV5-1,CASSQATGQLYGYTF,TGCGCCAGCAGCCAAGCCACGGGACAGCTCTATGGCTACACCTTC
15,TRBD1,.,TRBJ1-2,TRBV19,CAASTGGTGGYGYTF,TGTGCCGCCAGTACTGGGGGGACAGGGGGCTATGGCTACACCTTC
13,.,.,TRBJ2-7,TRBV7-9,CASSLVEVYEQYF,TGTGCCAGCAGCTTAGTCGAGGTCTACGAGCAGTACTTC
13,.,.,TRBJ2-1,TRBV19,CASSPQGGGKQFF,TGTGCCAGTAGTCCCCAGGGGGGAGGGAAGCAGTTCTTC
18,.,few,TRBJ1-5,TRBV4-1,CASSQDVGHSYSNQPQHF,TGCGCCAGCAGCCAAGATGTGGGGCACAGCTATAGCAATCAGCCCCAGCATTTT
13,.,.,TRBJ1-5,TRBV11-1,CASSGDLHQPQHF,TGTGCCAGCAGTGGGGACTTGCATCAGCCCCAGCATTTT
13,TRBD2,few,TRBJ2-1,TRBV12-5,CASAGREENEQFF,TGTGCTAGTGCCGGGAGGGAGGAAAATGAGCAGTTCTTC
17,TRBD2,.,TRBJ2-5,TRBV28,CASSLLGLAAHKETQYF,TGTGCCAGCAGTCTACTGGGACTAGCGGCACATAAAGAGACCCAGTACTTC
18,TRBD1,.,TRBJ2-3,TRBV18,CASSPVLGGQGAADTQYF,TGTGCCAGCTCACCGGTGCTTGGGGGACAGGGGGCCGCAGATACGCAGTATTTT
14,TRBD1,.,TRBJ2-5,TRBV5-4,CASSAGPRGETQYF,TGTGCCAGCAGCGCCGGCCCCAGGGGGGAGACCCAGTACTTC
14,TRBD1,few,TRBJ1-3,TRBV5-1,CASSRTGDLSTIYF,TGCGCCAGCAGCCGGACAGGGGATCTTTCCACCATATATTTT
15,.,.,TRBJ1-2,TRBV5-1,CASSLGHTFEHGYTF,TGCGCCAGCAGCTTGGGGCATACGTTCGAGCATGGCTACACCTTC
15,.,.,TRBJ1-3,TRBV7-9,CASSHDRASGNTIYF,TGTGCCAGCAGCCACGACAGAGCCTCTGGAAACACCATATATTTT
17,TRBD2,.,TRBJ2-1,TRBV28,CASSPRLLAGGRHEQFF,TGTGCCAGCAGCCCAAGATTACTAGCGGGAGGGCGCCATGAGCAGTTCTTC